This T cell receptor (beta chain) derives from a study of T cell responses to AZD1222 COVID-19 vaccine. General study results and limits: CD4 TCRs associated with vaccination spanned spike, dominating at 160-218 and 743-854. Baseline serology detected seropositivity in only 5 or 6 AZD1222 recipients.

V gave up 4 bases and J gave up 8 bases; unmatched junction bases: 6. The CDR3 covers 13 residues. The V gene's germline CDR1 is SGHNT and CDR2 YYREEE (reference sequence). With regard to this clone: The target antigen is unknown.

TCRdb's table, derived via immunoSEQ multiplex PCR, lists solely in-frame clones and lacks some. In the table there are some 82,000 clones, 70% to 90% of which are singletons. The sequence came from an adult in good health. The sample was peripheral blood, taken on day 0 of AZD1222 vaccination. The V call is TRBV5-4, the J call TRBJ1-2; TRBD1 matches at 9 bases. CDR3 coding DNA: TGTGCCAGCAGCCCGAGGACAGGGGAGGGCTACACCTTC. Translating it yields CASSPRTGEGYTF.